Listed below are T cell receptor beta chains from one sample, sequenced in a study of T cells in narcolepsy. Method: immunoSEQ multiplex PCR; TCRdb's copy keeps in-frame clones and lacks some. The sample consists of about 24,000 clones, approximately 80% of them appearing once. Sequencing input: memory (CD45RA-) CD4+ T cells from blood. The receptors were gathered from a human donor in good health. CDR3s include the opening cysteine and the closing phenylalanine or tryptophan. The order of the fields is J gene, D gene, V gene, CDR3 length, clone size, CDR3 DNA, CDR3 protein. The D gene is left open where the match is weak. Part of the rows lack a size; the others show once, few, many or a class for expanded clones.

TRBJ2-3,TRBD2,TRBV6-1,17,-,TGTGCCAGCAGTGCCAGCCAACTAGCGGGGGGGCCGGATACGCAGTATTTT,CASSASQLAGGPDTQYF
TRBJ1-1,-,TRBV5-6,12,few,TGTGCCAGCTCTACTCTTGATGCTGAAGCTTTCTTT,CASSTLDAEAFF
TRBJ1-1,-,TRBV11-2,16,few,TGTGCCAGCAGGGCCAGAATGGGACAACGGAACACTGAAGCTTTCTTT,CASRARMGQRNTEAFF
TRBJ2-3,TRBD1,TRBV5-1,13,-,TGCGCCAGCAGAAGGACAGGTTCGGATACGCAGTATTTT,CASRRTGSDTQYF
TRBJ1-3,TRBD1,TRBV5-6,17,-,TGTGCCAGCAGCTCTCTTGGCGGGACAGGCACTGGAAACACCATATATTTT,CASSSLGGTGTGNTIYF
TRBJ1-2,TRBD1,TRBV27,15,-,TGTGCCAGCAGTTTATCTAGCCAGGGGGCGTATGGCTACACCTTC,CASSLSSQGAYGYTF
TRBJ2-7,-,TRBV7-2,12,once,TGTGCCAGCAGCCTCTCCTCCTACGAGCAGTACTTC,CASSLSSYEQYF
TRBJ2-2,-,TRBV29-1,11,-,TGCAGCGTTGGGGCCGGCGGGGAGCTGTTTTTT,CSVGAGGELFF
TRBJ1-2,TRBD1,TRBV9,14,-,TGTGCCAGCAGCCCGAGACAGGGCCCCTATGGCTACACCTTC,CASSPRQGPYGYTF
TRBJ2-2,-,TRBV6-5,12,-,TGTGCCAGCAGTTACAGGGACGGGGAGCTGTTTTTT,CASSYRDGELFF
TRBJ2-1,-,TRBV23-1,13,-,TGCGCCAGCAGTCGGGGTCGGACCAATGAGCAGTTCTTC,CASSRGRTNEQFF
TRBJ2-2,-,TRBV19,15,-,TGTGCCACCCAGCGCCAGGGTAGGAACACCGGGGAGCTGTTTTTT,CATQRQGRNTGELFF
TRBJ1-5,-,TRBV18,14,-,TGTGCCAGCTCACCTGGGCCATCAGGTCAGCCCCAGCATTTT,CASSPGPSGQPQHF
TRBJ1-2,-,TRBV7-9,14,-,TGTGCCAGCAGCCCCCAGGGGACGGACTATGGCTACACCTTC,CASSPQGTDYGYTF
TRBJ1-2,-,TRBV19,15,-,TGTGCCAGTAGCCGGAGGCAGCGGTCTAACTATGGCTACACCTTC,CASSRRQRSNYGYTF
TRBJ1-5,-,TRBV6-5,15,-,TGTGCCAGCAGTGGATCCGAGAGGAGCAATCAGCCCCAGCATTTT,CASSGSERSNQPQHF
TRBJ2-7,TRBD2,TRBV6-5,13,-,TGTGCCAGCGTACTAGCGGGGACCTACGAGCAGTACTTC,CASVLAGTYEQYF
TRBJ2-2,-,TRBV5-1,13,-,TGCGCCAGCAGCTTATCAGAGGCCGGGGAGCTGTTTTTT,CASSLSEAGELFF
TRBJ1-2,-,TRBV6-1,13,once,TGTGCCAGCAGTGAGGGCAGGGCTCGCGGCTACACCTTC,CASSEGRARGYTF
TRBJ1-3,-,TRBV11-3,14,-,TGTGCCAGCAGCACGGGCCTCTCTGGAAACACCATATATTTT,CASSTGLSGNTIYF
TRBJ1-1,-,TRBV29-1,14,-,TGCAGCGTTAAAACAGGCTCTTTGAACACTGAAGCTTTCTTT,CSVKTGSLNTEAFF
TRBJ2-7,TRBD1,TRBV5-1,14,-,TGCGCCAGCAATGACGGGCAGGGGGCTTACGAGCAGTACTTC,CASNDGQGAYEQYF
TRBJ2-7,TRBD1,TRBV10-3,18,few,TGTGCCATCAGTGACCCGGGACAGGGCCTACTCTCCGGGGACGAGCAGTACTTC,CAISDPGQGLLSGDEQYF
TRBJ2-2,-,TRBV2,14,-,TGTGCCAGCAGGGCACAGGGGAGGACCGGGGAGCTGTTTTTT,CASRAQGRTGELFF
TRBJ2-7,-,TRBV4-1,16,-,TGCGCCAGCAGCCAAGGTATAACTAGTCCCCACTACGAGCAGTACTTC,CASSQGITSPHYEQYF
TRBJ2-3,TRBD1,TRBV5-4,13,-,TGTGCCAGCAGCTCAACAGGGGCAGATACGCAGTATTTT,CASSSTGADTQYF
TRBJ2-3,-,TRBV12-5,12,-,TGTGCTAGTGGTGTAGTGGATGGTACGCAGTATTTT,CASGVVDGTQYF
TRBJ2-1,TRBD2,TRBV11-3,16,once,TGTGCCAGCAGCTTAATAGCGGGGGGGTATTACAATGAGCAGTTCTTC,CASSLIAGGYYNEQFF
TRBJ1-2,-,TRBV18,16,-,TGTGCCAGCTCGCAAACGGAGTGGGGGGCTGTGTATGGCTACACCTTC,CASSQTEWGAVYGYTF
TRBJ1-2,-,TRBV28,13,-,TGTGCCACCAAATGGGGGGGTGGCTATGGCTACACCTTC,CATKWGGGYGYTF
TRBJ1-2,-,TRBV5-4,14,-,TGTGCCAGCAGCTTGGAACCGACAGTCTATGGCTACACCTTC,CASSLEPTVYGYTF